This TCR beta chain came from a study of cytomegalovirus exposure and HLA in healthy donors. The study, taken as a whole, reports: According to a later analysis, most TCR beta chains associated with CMV appeared HLA-restricted.

V gave up 4 bases and J gave up 4 bases, with 14 bases separating them. CDR1 SEHNR and CDR2 FQNEAQ come from the germline V gene (reference sequence). This CDR3 comprises 15 residues. Concerning this clone itself: What it binds is not known.

Primers for the PCR totalled 60 Vbeta and 13 Jbeta. The assay was immunoSEQ multiplex PCR, and TCRdb's table has in-frame clones only and misses some. The sample contains around 170,000 clones, 65% to 85% of which appear only once. Sequencing used PBMCs. The sequence was obtained from a man aged 50-59 years in good health and CMV-seronegative. The chain is built from TRBV7-9 and TRBJ1-5; possibly TRBD1 for D (5 bases). CDR3 in amino acids: CASSSGGKGNQPQHF. The CDR3 coding sequence is TGTGCCAGCAGCTCTGGGGGGAAGGGTAATCAGCCCCAGCATTTT.